This passage covers 5 T cell receptor beta chains from one sample sequenced in a study of blood T cell repertoires in COVID-19. Profiling relied on immunoSEQ multiplex PCR, and the TCRdb table lists in-frame clones only, not all of them. This sample carries about 360,000 clones, around 87% of them seen once, and the ten largest clones take over 2.5%. The sequencing input was peripheral blood. Receptors originate from a human donor in a cohort sampled during active COVID-19.

This clone was counted a single time. This chain uses TRBV27 with TRBJ1-4, with TRBD1 matching over 9 bases. The length of the CDR3 is 15 residues. From germline, CDR1 is MNHEY and CDR2 SMNVEV (reference sequence). V lost 6 bases and J lost 9; bases outside the gene matches: 11. The CDR3 bases are TGTGCCAGCAGACGCTCGGGACAGGGAGGTAAAAAACTGTTTTTT. Its protein is CASRRSGQGGKKLFF.

The chain joins TRBV30 to TRBJ1-6; TRBD1 agrees at 8 bases. V lost 1 base and J lost 9; bases outside the gene matches: 8. CDR3 size: 15 residues. Per germline, CDR1 GTSNPN and CDR2 SVGIG (reference sequence). The DNA for the CDR3 is TGTGCCTGGAGTGGCCCGGGACAGGACTCTTCACCCCTCCACTTT. This translates into CAWSGPGQDSSPLHF.

This chain joins TRBV5-1 and TRBJ2-3, with a weak D call TRBD1 (5 bases). Per the germline V gene, CDR1 is SGHRS and CDR2 is YFSETQ. Trimming cost V 0 bases and J 6 bases, with 11 bases left between them. The CDR3 is made up of 14 amino acids. The CDR3 coding sequence is TGCGCCAGCAGCTTGGAAAGGCCAGGGGATACGCAGTATTTT. It translates to CASSLERPGDTQYF.

To note about this clone: The sample carries other DNA sequences with the same CDR3. V gene TRBV5-1 combines with J gene TRBJ2-7; 8 bases are shared with TRBD1. Per germline, CDR1 SGHRS and CDR2 YFSETQ. With 4 bases clipped from V and 0 bases from J, the junction kept 6 bases outside the gene matches. The CDR3 covers 15 residues. The CDR3 bases are TGCGCCAGCAGCCCCCGACAGGGGAGCTCCTACGAGCAGTACTTC. This gives the protein CASSPRQGSSYEQYF. Together with reference TRBV5-1 and TRBJ2-7, the CDR3 gives the full variable domain: KAGVTQTPRYLIKTRGQQVTLSCSPISGHRSVSWYQQTPGQGLQFLFEYFSETQRNKGNFPGRFSGRQFSNSRSEMNVSTLELGDSALYLCASSPRQGSSYEQYFGPGTRLTVT.

This clone has only one observation. The chain combines TRBV15 with TRBJ2-7, with TRBD1 identical over 9 bases. Trimming cost V 1 base and J 3 bases; bases outside gene matches: 4. This CDR3 has 15 residues. CDR1 is LNHNV and CDR2 is YYDKDF in the germline V gene (reference sequence). CDR3 loop: CATSRATGGNYEQYF. CDR3 sequence (DNA): TGTGCCACCAGCAGAGCCACAGGGGGCAACTACGAGCAGTACTTC.